This T cell receptor beta chain was recorded in a study of fetal regulatory T cell absence and autoimmunity. Study summary: The IPEX patients lacked clinical diabetes but had exocrine pancreas autoimmunity. Regarding the study as a whole: Some top pancreas TCR clones were over 80-fold enriched versus cord blood. Cord blood and pancreas showed broadly similar TRB gene family usage. In IPEX syndrome, oligoclonal enrichment was read as supporting prenatal antigen-driven autoimmunity in the pancreas.

Concerning this clone itself: What it binds is not known.

TCRdb's table, derived via immunoSEQ multiplex PCR, lists solely in-frame clones and lacks some. The data show around 100,000 clones, roughly 70% seen once. The germline gives CDR1 MNHEY, CDR2 SVGAGI. This CDR3 contains 15 residues. V was pared by 0 bases and J by 3 bases, with 11 bases between. The sequence derives from a male donor with IPEX syndrome. The chain recombines TRBV6-5 with TRBJ1-1; maybe TRBD1 (6 bases). The source material was pancreas tissue. CDR3 coding DNA: TGTGCCAGCAGTTACTCGCCCCAGGGGTACACTGAAGCTTTCTTT. Its translation: CASSYSPQGYTEAFF.